This section outlines one TCR beta chain sequence together with its context. Authors' processing steps: Estimation of nucleated cell counts relied on the amplification of reference gene primers. Sequencing used immunoSEQ multiplex PCR; TCRdb keeps in-frame clones, though not all of them. Clone size and the V and J calls come from that table; the DNA yielded D and trimming. This table has 250,000 or so clones, roughly 86% appearing once. The sample comes from a study of blood T cell repertoires in COVID-19. Whole-study context: There were acute and convalescent COVID-19 samples, and they came from the United States, Italy and Spain. Sources were T cells, B-cell-depleted T cells, or PBMCs; the material itself was cDNA or gDNA.

V lost 4 bases and J lost 3; bases outside the gene matches: 4. Looked up from germline, CDR1 is SGHKS and CDR2 is YYEKEE (reference sequence). The CDR3 totals 16 residues. Sequencing was done on a sample of peripheral blood. The chain carries TRBV5-5 and TRBJ2-2; 12 positions match TRBD2. The TCR sequence derives from a man aged 50 or older with acute or convalescent COVID-19. Here the CDR3 reads CASSLAGGTYTGELFF. The CDR3 DNA follows: TGTGCCAGCAGCCTAGCGGGGGGGACCTACACCGGGGAGCTGTTTTTT.